This entry lists 14 T cell receptor beta chains sequenced from one sample in a study of blood T cell repertoires in COVID-19. This table comes from immunoSEQ multiplex PCR, and its TCRdb copy is limited to in-frame clones, with some not included. The sample lists about 150,000 clones, 85% to 90% occurring once. Sequencing was carried out using peripheral blood. The receptors derive from a man aged 55-75 years with COVID-19, enrolled during active disease.

The chain carries TRBV3-1 (or the pseudogene TRBV3-2) and TRBJ1-1; possibly TRBD1 for D (5 bases). The germline V gene has CDR1 LGHDT and CDR2 YNNKEL (reference sequence). The ends were cut back, 8 bases at V and 4 bases at J, with 14 bases in the middle. This CDR3 is 13 amino acids long. The CDR3 sequence is CASAGPGGTEAFF. As DNA, the CDR3 is TGTGCCAGCGCTGGGCCCGGGGGCACTGAAGCTTTCTTT.

The chain joins TRBV27 to TRBJ1-2; the D gene is possibly TRBD1 (5 bases). Trimming removed 5 bases at V and 7 bases at J, with 20 bases between. CDR1 is MNHEY and CDR2 is SMNVEV in the germline V gene (reference sequence). The CDR3 loop spans 15 amino acids. The CDR3 region has the DNA TGTGCCAGCAGTACGTGGGGGGGACTTCAGGGTGGCTACACCTTC. This gives the protein CASSTWGGLQGGYTF.

The chain recombines TRBV12-3 or TRBV12-4 with TRBJ1-2, with 7 bases lining up with TRBD1. The CDR3 consists of 13 residues. V gave up 8 bases and J gave up 4 bases; unmatched junction bases: 7. CDR3 residues: CASGTALGYGYTF. CDR3 nucleotides: TGTGCCAGCGGGACAGCCCTCGGCTATGGCTACACCTTC.

The chain has TRBV7-8 and TRBJ2-1, with 9 bases aligning to TRBD2. CDR1 and CDR2 (germline): SGHVS, FQNEAQ. This CDR3 has 15 residues. V dropped 5 bases and J dropped 4; count of bases not matched to a gene: 6. As DNA, the CDR3 is TGTGCCAGCAGCCCCCGGACTAGCGAGTACAATGAGCAGTTCTTC. This translates into CASSPRTSEYNEQFF.

The V gene is TRBV10-3, the J gene TRBJ1-2, with D possibly matching TRBD1 (5 bases). Per germline, CDR1 ENHRY and CDR2 SYGVKD. The V end was cut by 6 bases, the J end by 7 bases, with 15 bases between. The CDR3 extends over 13 amino acids. In DNA, the CDR3 is TGTGCCATCAGCCCCGACGGACAAGGTGGCTACACCTTC. It yields the protein CAISPDGQGGYTF.

There are a few counts of this clone. The CDR3 bases are TGTGCCAGCAGTTTAACAGCTCGTTATAGCAATCAGCCCCAGCATTTT. Residues: CASSLTARYSNQPQHF. The chain joins TRBV27 to TRBJ1-5; D is unclear. Trimming stripped 2 bases from V and 0 bases from J, with 11 bases between. Per the germline V gene, CDR1 is MNHEY and CDR2 is SMNVEV (reference sequence). The CDR3 length is 16 residues.

This rearrangement joins TRBV29-1 to TRBJ1-1; possible D gene TRBD1, 6 bases. Per the germline V gene, CDR1 is SQVTM and CDR2 is ANQGSEA. The CDR3 loop spans 14 amino acids. Trimming cost V 3 bases and J 0 bases, with 11 bases left between them. As DNA, the CDR3 is TGCAGCGTTGATAGGGGGGGGATGAACACTGAAGCTTTCTTT. Translated, it gives CSVDRGGMNTEAFF.

J is TRBJ2-3 and V is TRBV6-5; TRBD1 might be the D (6 bases). Looked up from germline, CDR1 is MNHEY and CDR2 is SVGAGI. The CDR3 contains 14 residues. V lost 2 bases to trimming and J lost 4 bases, with 10 bases between them. The CDR3 nucleotides are TGTGCCAGCAGTTACCCCGGACAGCCAGATACGCAGTATTTT. As protein: CASSYPGQPDTQYF.

This clone turned up a few times. The V and J genes are TRBV9 and TRBJ1-2; TRBD1 might be the D (5 bases). This CDR3 comprises 15 residues. The V end lost 0 bases, the J end lost 7 bases, and 16 bases lay between the germline ends. CDR1 is SGDLS, CDR2 YYNGEE, per germline. The DNA for the CDR3 is TGTGCCAGCAGCGTAGCTGATCAGCGGGGGGTTGGCTACACCTTC. It specifies CASSVADQRGVGYTF.

The rearrangement joins TRBV27 to TRBJ2-1; TRBD2 matches 16 bases. Trimming removed 5 bases from V and 7 bases from J; junction bases left unmatched: 2. The CDR3 length is 15 residues. The V gene's germline CDR1 is MNHEY and CDR2 SMNVEV (reference sequence). This chain's CDR3 is CASSPGLAGGNEQFF. The CDR3 DNA follows: TGTGCCAGCAGTCCGGGACTAGCGGGGGGGAATGAGCAGTTCTTC.

The chain joins TRBV4-1 to TRBJ1-2; TRBD1 matches 10 bases. Per germline, CDR1 MGHRA and CDR2 YSYEKL. The CDR3 sequence is 16 residues long. Trimming took 2 bases from V and 4 from J; bases not matched to a gene: 7. The DNA of the CDR3 is TGCGCCAGCAGCCAAATTGGACAGGGGGTTCCCTATGGCTACACCTTC. Encoded protein: CASSQIGQGVPYGYTF.

This chain uses TRBV4-2 with TRBJ2-1; 9 bases are a match to TRBD2. The CDR3 sequence is 18 residues long. Germline V lookup: CDR1 LGHNA, CDR2 YNFKEQ. V shed 0 bases, J shed 0 bases, and the junction held 6 bases outside the gene matches. The chain's CDR3 is CASSQDGAGGSSYNEQFF. CDR3 sequence (DNA): TGTGCCAGCAGCCAAGACGGAGCGGGGGGTAGCTCCTACAATGAGCAGTTCTTC.

The chain uses TRBV7-2 and TRBJ1-2, with 7 bases that match TRBD1. V was clipped by 0 bases and J by 8 bases; unmatched bases: 15. The length of the CDR3 is 17 residues. Germline V gives CDR1 SGHTA, CDR2 FQGNSA. CDR3 in amino acids: CASSLAESRQGGRGYTF. DNA of the CDR3: TGTGCCAGCAGCTTAGCTGAATCCAGACAGGGCGGTCGGGGCTACACCTTC.

The rearrangement links TRBV6-5 to TRBJ1-1, with D tentatively TRBD1 (6 bases). The CDR3 totals 14 residues. Germline V gene lookup returns CDR1 MNHEY and CDR2 SVGAGI. V lost 7 bases to trimming and J lost 11 bases, with 23 bases between them. This chain's CDR3 is CASTHDELARGAFF. The DNA of the CDR3 is TGTGCCAGCACTCACGACGAGCTCGCTAGGGGGGCTTTCTTT.